This record concerns one TCR beta chain sequence. Its antigen has not been determined. No clone much larger than this one lies a single base away; base qualities are absent. These data belong to a study of blood T cell repertoires in COVID-19 (dated by TCRdb to about 2020). With respect to the entire study: The collaborator samples originated in the United States, Italy and Spain and spanned the acute and convalescent phases of COVID-19. Deeply sampled blood TCRbeta repertoires from subjects exposed to, actively infected with, or recovered from COVID-19 were included in the dataset. The samples were drawn from the first 160 participants of the ongoing ImmuneRACE study and from 1,254 subjects provided by 6 global collaborators. The material from the prospective study consisted of cDNA or gDNA derived from T cells, B-cell-depleted T cells, or PBMCs. Where available, HLA class I and class II types were taken from metadata supplied by the sample provider and were not determined by assay-based typing. A de-identified subject ID, COVID-19 status, age in years and sex were almost always included in the sample metadata. The repertoires were made available in a free public database intended to serve as a resource for research on the immune response to SARS-CoV-2. Paper-wide results and their limitations: Clinical and demographic metadata were provided uncurated, with the amount varying by source and participant.

The CDR3 starts with the cysteine, ends with the phenylalanine, and has 14 residues. The only DNA kept is the CDR3, 42 bases in frame from the first base. V sheds 5 bases and J sheds 9 bases, leaving 14 bases between their ends. Based on the germline V gene (reference sequence), the CDR1 and CDR2 sequences are SEHNR and FQNEAQ. TCRbeta CDR3 regions were amplified from genomic DNA using the immunoSEQ Assay, a bias-controlled multiplex PCR. On the authors' methods: The number of nucleated cells in each sample was estimated by amplification of reference gene primers within the assay. To quantify the absolute abundance of each unique TCRbeta CDR3 rearrangement, sequence reads were collapsed and filtered. For each sample, productive Simpson clonality was calculated as the square root of Simpson's diversity index over productive rearrangements. As stored in TCRdb, this immuneACCESS dataset retains in-frame rearrangements with V and J assigned. A fraction of the clones does not appear; measured against another copy, unresolved V genes explain less than half of the discrepancy, and the remainder lacks a known reason. D and trimming were read from the DNA, whereas the V and J calls and clone size are those reported in that table. This sample is represented by hundreds of thousands of clones; around nine tenths of them were singletons. The ten largest make up more than 3% of the sample.

A second Seattle source provided samples from volunteer blood donors who had recovered from COVID-19. Collaborating institutions collected whole blood in K2EDTA tubes following their own protocols. Collaborator samples were shipped for TCRbeta analysis as frozen whole blood, isolated PBMCs, or DNA extracted from either sample type. Sequencing was done on a sample of peripheral blood. The TCR comes from a woman younger than 30 who had recovered from COVID-19. The chain is assembled from TRBV7-9 and TRBJ1-6, with a weak D call of TRBD1 (5 bases match). Read as DNA, the sequence is TGTGCCAGCAGCCCCGGGACTCATCCTTCACCCCTCCACTTT. This codes for CASSPGTHPSPLHF.